This T cell receptor (beta chain) is drawn from a study of beta chain features in type 1 diabetes. Study findings and constraints: People with Type 1 diabetes carried modestly yet significantly shorter TCRB CDR3s in all four CD4+ subsets.

CDR3 length: 15 amino acids. Germline V CDR1 and CDR2: MNHEY, SMNVEV (reference sequence). V was cut by 5 bases and J by 2 bases, with 14 bases left in between. This clone was counted only a few times. Its antigen is not known. What was sequenced were expressed TCRB transcripts, since all of the isolated RNA had been reverse transcribed. Using immunoSEQ multiplex PCR, the repertoire was profiled, and TCRdb retains in-frame clones only, with some absent. The sample consists of 200,000 to 300,000 clones, more than 11% of them appearing once. The TCR sequence derives from a man aged 25-45 years with type 1 diabetes. J is TRBJ2-3 and V is TRBV27; D might be TRBD1 (5 bases). The sample taken for sequencing was naive CD4+ T cells from blood. CDR3 bases: TGTGCCAGCAGTACAAACAGGTTTCCCACAGATACGCAGTATTTT. This sequence encodes CASSTNRFPTDTQYF.